The rows below give T cell receptor beta chains drawn from one sample of a study of T cells in localized non-small cell lung cancer. Measured with immunoSEQ multiplex PCR; TCRdb has only the in-frame clones, and not every one. The repertoire holds tens of thousands of clones, around 90% seen once, with 6% to 8.5% in the top ten. The sample was peripheral blood, taken before any cancer treatment. These TCRs come from an older male donor with stage I squamous cell lung carcinoma. The CDR3 runs from the conserved cysteine through the conserved F or W. D genes are given only for firm matches. Some rows mark clone size as missing; the rest say once, few, many or name a class of expanded clone.

size	V	J	D	DNA	CDR3
NA	TRBV6-6	TRBJ1-2	NA	TGTGCCAGCAGTCGCGGCAGGGCCAGCCTCTACGGCTACACCTTC	CASSRGRASLYGYTF
NA	TRBV28	TRBJ1-2	NA	TGTGCCAGCAGTTTATTTGGGGCCTATGGCTACACCTTC	CASSLFGAYGYTF
NA	TRBV2	TRBJ1-1	NA	TGTGCCAGCAGTCCCCGAAGAGGGGGGCTAAACACTGAAGCTTTCTTT	CASSPRRGGLNTEAFF
NA	TRBV5-1	TRBJ2-5	TRBD2	TGCGCCAGCAGCCCCGGACTAGCCTGGAGCCAAGAGACCCAGTACTTC	CASSPGLAWSQETQYF
NA	TRBV5-1	TRBJ2-3	TRBD1	TGCGCCAGCAGCGCCTTCCCCCCGGGACAGATTTTTTTAGATACGCAGTATTTT	CASSAFPPGQIFLDTQYF
once	TRBV7-8	TRBJ2-5	TRBD2	TGTGCCAGCAGCTTAGTAGATTCTAGCGGGGGGGAGACCCAGTACTTC	CASSLVDSSGGETQYF
NA	TRBV27	TRBJ1-5	NA	TGTGCCAGCAGTCCCTCCTGGGGGAGCAATCAGCCCCAGCATTTT	CASSPSWGSNQPQHF
NA	TRBV6-5	TRBJ1-2	NA	TGTGTCAGCAGCCCCCGTAGGGACTATGGCTACACCTTC	CVSSPRRDYGYTF
NA	TRBV11-1	TRBJ1-4	NA	TGTGCCAGCAGCTCCGGGGTGCGGGAAAAACTGTTTTTT	CASSSGVREKLFF
NA	TRBV2	TRBJ2-7	TRBD2	TGTGCCAGCAGTGGCATCGGGAGCCCGGGGGGTCAGTACTTC	CASSGIGSPGGQYF
NA	TRBV30	TRBJ2-2	NA	TGTGCCTGGAGTGCAACTATCCCGGGGCAAACCGGGGAGCTGTTTTTT	CAWSATIPGQTGELFF
NA	TRBV30	TRBJ1-6	NA	TGTGCCTGGAGTAGGGACAAGGATTCACCCCTCCACTTT	CAWSRDKDSPLHF
NA	TRBV4-2	TRBJ1-2	TRBD1	TGTGCCAGCAGCTTTTTGACAGGGGTCTATGGCTACACCTTC	CASSFLTGVYGYTF
NA	TRBV10-3	TRBJ1-3	TRBD1	TGTGCCATCAGCCTGGACAGGCTCTCTGGAAACACCATATATTTT	CAISLDRLSGNTIYF
NA	TRBV10-3	TRBJ1-1	TRBD1	TGTGCCATCAGTGAGTCGGACCCGGGACAGGGGGGGACTGAAGCTTTCTTT	CAISESDPGQGGTEAFF
NA	TRBV7-2	TRBJ2-1	NA	TGTGCCAGCAGCTCGGGACTCCACTCCTACAATGAGCAGTTCTTC	CASSSGLHSYNEQFF
NA	TRBV18	TRBJ1-2	NA	TGTGCCAGCTCACCGTTCGGGCAGGGAATTAATGTCTATGGCTACACCTTC	CASSPFGQGINVYGYTF
NA	TRBV6-5	TRBJ1-2	TRBD1	TGTGCCAGCGGGAGACAGGGTGTATACACCTTC	CASGRQGVYTF
NA	TRBV5-4	TRBJ1-5	NA	TGTGCCAGCAGCTTGGGAGGCAATAGCAATCAGCCCCAGCATTTT	CASSLGGNSNQPQHF
NA	TRBV5-6	TRBJ1-3	NA	TGTGCCAGCAGCTCGCCAGGGAGCTCTGGAAACACCATATATTTT	CASSSPGSSGNTIYF
NA	TRBV9	TRBJ2-1	TRBD2	TGTGCCAGCAGCGTAGACGGGGGGGCCCGTTACAATGAGCAGTTCTTC	CASSVDGGARYNEQFF
NA	TRBV14	TRBJ1-5	TRBD1	TGTGCCAGCAGTTCGTACGGGACAGATCAGCCCCAGCATTTT	CASSSYGTDQPQHF
NA	TRBV25-1	TRBJ2-3	TRBD2	TGTGCCAGCAGTCTTCAGCGGGGGGGTTCAGATACGCAGTATTTT	CASSLQRGGSDTQYF
once	TRBV11-3	TRBJ2-1	NA	TGTGCCAGCAGCTTAGAGGACAGTTACAATGAGCAGTTCTTC	CASSLEDSYNEQFF
NA	TRBV18	TRBJ1-4	NA	TGTGCCAGCTCATCGCACAGGGTAACTAATGAAAAACTGTTTTTT	CASSSHRVTNEKLFF
NA	TRBV11-3	TRBJ1-1	NA	TGTGCCAGCAGCTTCCACGGTTCGACAGGGAACACTGAAGCTTTCTTT	CASSFHGSTGNTEAFF
NA	TRBV10-1	TRBJ2-7	NA	TGCGCCAGCAGTCGATTGCAGGGGCGCGAGCAGTACTTC	CASSRLQGREQYF
NA	TRBV30	TRBJ2-5	NA	TGTGCCTGGAGTGCCTTACTCGCTGCTCAAGAGACCCAGTACTTC	CAWSALLAAQETQYF
once	TRBV6-5	TRBJ2-7	NA	TGTGCCAGCAGTGATCTCCTGGGGGGCGAGCAGTACTTC	CASSDLLGGEQYF
NA	TRBV9	TRBJ2-5	TRBD2	TGTGCCAGCAGCTCCCTGGGGGGGGACCAAGAGACCCAGTACTTC	CASSSLGGDQETQYF
NA	TRBV14	TRBJ2-1	TRBD2	TGTGCCAGCAGCCAAGAGGCAGCGGGGGCCCCCTCCTACAATGAGCAGTTCTTC	CASSQEAAGAPSYNEQFF
NA	TRBV18	TRBJ1-2	NA	TGTGCCAGCTCACATCCAGGGACTAACTATGGCTACACCTTC	CASSHPGTNYGYTF
NA	TRBV6-5	TRBJ2-3	NA	TGTGCCAGCAGCCCCCCGGGGCTTAGCACAGATACGCAGTATTTT	CASSPPGLSTDTQYF
NA	TRBV30	TRBJ2-1	TRBD2	TGTGCCTGGAGTGTCCTAGCGGGGACGTACAATGAGCAGTTCTTC	CAWSVLAGTYNEQFF
NA	TRBV19	TRBJ2-2	NA	TGTGCCAGTAGTTCGGGGACGGTACCGACCGGGGAGCTGTTTTTT	CASSSGTVPTGELFF
NA	TRBV5-1	TRBJ2-3	NA	TGCGCCAGCAGCTTCGATATAGATACGCAGTATTTT	CASSFDIDTQYF
NA	TRBV10-3	TRBJ1-4	NA	TGTGCCAGTGCGGGGGGACCTGCAACTAATGAAAAACTGTTTTTT	CASAGGPATNEKLFF
NA	TRBV12-5	TRBJ1-6	NA	TGTGCTAGTGGTGGACACCGGGAGCTTAATTCACCCCTCCACTTT	CASGGHRELNSPLHF
NA	TRBV5-1	TRBJ2-3	NA	TGCGCCAGCAGCTTGGGGGGCCCAGGCACAGATACGCAGTATTTT	CASSLGGPGTDTQYF
NA	TRBV13	TRBJ2-6	NA	TGTGCCAGCAGCTTTGGGGCTGGGGCCAACGTCCTGACTTTC	CASSFGAGANVLTF
NA	TRBV7-8	TRBJ1-1	NA	TGTGCCAGCAGCCGGGACACCGGGAGGTCTGAAGCTTTCTTT	CASSRDTGRSEAFF
NA	TRBV29-1	TRBJ2-5	TRBD1	TGCAGCGTTGGGGGACAGTCGAATCTAGAGACCCAGTACTTC	CSVGGQSNLETQYF
NA	TRBV11-3	TRBJ2-1	TRBD2	TGTGCCAGCAGCTTAGTGGGGGGGATCACCACCAATGAGCAGTTCTTC	CASSLVGGITTNEQFF
NA	TRBV12-2	TRBJ1-3	NA	TGTGCAAGTCGCTTTGAACATCGGAGAGTACGCCCCTCTGGAAACACCATATATTTT	CASRFEHRRVRPSGNTIYF
once	TRBV7-9	TRBJ1-5	NA	TGTGCCAGCAGCCCCGGGACGTCGTATCAGCCCCAGCATTTT	CASSPGTSYQPQHF
NA	TRBV30	TRBJ2-3	NA	TGTGCCTGGACCCCACGGGTTTCCAGGACCACAGATACGCAGTATTTT	CAWTPRVSRTTDTQYF
NA	TRBV4-2	TRBJ2-3	TRBD2	TGTGCCAGCAGCCGGCCTAGCGGGGGGTCAGAAGATACGCAGTATTTT	CASSRPSGGSEDTQYF
few	TRBV19	TRBJ2-1	NA	TGTGCCAGTACCACCACCCAGGGTCGGGGACCCTACAATGAGCAGTTCTTC	CASTTTQGRGPYNEQFF
NA	TRBV6-5	TRBJ2-5	NA	TGTGCCAGCAGTTACGGGGCAGGGGCCCAACGGGAGACCCAGTACTTC	CASSYGAGAQRETQYF
NA	TRBV29-1	TRBJ1-1	NA	TGCAGCGGGACGGCTAACACTGAAGCTTTCTTT	CSGTANTEAFF
NA	TRBV11-3	TRBJ2-2	NA	TGTGCCAGCAGCTTAGTTAGTACCGGGGAGCTGTTTTTT	CASSLVSTGELFF
NA	TRBV9	TRBJ1-6	TRBD1	TGTGCCAGCAGCGTAGGACAGGGGATTGGGACCTATAATTCACCCCTCCACTTT	CASSVGQGIGTYNSPLHF
few	TRBV4-1	TRBJ2-2	TRBD1	TGCGCCAGCAGCCACCAAAGGACAGGGGGCGGCGGGGAGCTGTTTTTT	CASSHQRTGGGGELFF
NA	TRBV11-2	TRBJ1-1	TRBD1	TGTGCCAGCAGCTCCGGTCGGGGACAGGGCAAAGGGTGGACTGAAGCTTTCTTT	CASSSGRGQGKGWTEAFF